What follows describes a single T cell receptor (beta chain). V lost 6 bases to trimming and J lost 7 bases; unmatched junction nucleotides: 15. The CDR3 has 16 amino acids. The V gene's germline CDR1 is MDHEN and CDR2 SYDVKM. The table came from immunoSEQ multiplex PCR; TCRdb's copy has only in-frame clones and leaves some out. Among around 1.9 million clones listed, about 92% were seen once. Naive CD8 cells, CD45RO-negative and positively selected for CCR7, excluded terminally differentiated effector memory CD45RA+ cells. This sample is drawn from a study of shared clonotypes between healthy human individuals.

The sequence was collected from a man younger than 30 in good health. Some clones in this sample may be carry-over from other donors' samples. This chain uses TRBV28 with TRBJ2-7; 10 nucleotides align to TRBD1. Sequencing used naive CD8+ T cells from PBMCs. This chain's CDR3 is CASRLGPKTGGWEQYF. For the CDR3, the DNA is TGTGCCAGCAGACTGGGCCCCAAGACAGGGGGCTGGGAGCAGTACTTC.